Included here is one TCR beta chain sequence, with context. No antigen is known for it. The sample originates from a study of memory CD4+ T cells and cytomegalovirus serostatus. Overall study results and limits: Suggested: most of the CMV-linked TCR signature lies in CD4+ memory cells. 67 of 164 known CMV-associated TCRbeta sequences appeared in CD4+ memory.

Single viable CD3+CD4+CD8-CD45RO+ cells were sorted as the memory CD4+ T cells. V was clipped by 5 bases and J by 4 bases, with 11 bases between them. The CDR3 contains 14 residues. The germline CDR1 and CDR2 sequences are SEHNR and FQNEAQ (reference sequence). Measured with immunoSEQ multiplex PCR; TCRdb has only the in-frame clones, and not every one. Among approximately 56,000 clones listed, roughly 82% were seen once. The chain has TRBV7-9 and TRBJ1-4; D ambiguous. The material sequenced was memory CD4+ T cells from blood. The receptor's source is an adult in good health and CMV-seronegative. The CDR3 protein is CASSLMDFNEKLFF. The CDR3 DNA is TGTGCCAGCAGCCTGATGGATTTTAATGAAAAACTGTTTTTT.